Below, 30 T cell receptor beta chains from the same sample are listed, as sequenced in a study of Ad26.COV2.S vaccination and SARS-CoV-2 variants. Clones were sequenced by immunoSEQ multiplex PCR, and TCRdb holds only the in-frame ones, with some missing. The data hold 300,000 to 450,000 clones, with just over 90% observed a single time. The starting material was peripheral blood, obtained after recovery from COVID-19. These receptors all stem from a human donor who had recovered from COVID-19.

V is TRBV12-5 and J is TRBJ1-2, with 9 bases matching TRBD1. The CDR3 length is 17 residues. Germline loops: CDR1 LGHNT, CDR2 FRNRAP. V was pared by 6 bases and J by 0 bases, with 11 bases of the junction left unmatched. CDR3 amino acids: CASGRGQGNTTNYGYTF. In DNA, the CDR3 is TGTGCTAGTGGCCGGGGACAGGGCAACACAACTAACTATGGCTACACCTTC.

This clone is a singleton in its sample. This chain joins TRBV9 and TRBJ1-1; 7 nucleotides agree with TRBD1. This CDR3 contains 14 residues. Germline-derived CDR1 and CDR2 are SGDLS and YYNGEE. V gave up 4 bases and J gave up 1 base; unmatched junction bases: 4. The CDR3 protein is CASSPGQENTEAFF. The CDR3 DNA reads as TGTGCCAGCAGCCCAGGACAGGAGAACACTGAAGCTTTCTTT.

CDR3 sequence: CASSPTRQGTSGTEAFF. As DNA, the CDR3 is TGTGCCAGCTCACCAACCCGACAGGGGACCTCGGGAACTGAAGCTTTCTTT. This chain uses TRBV18 with TRBJ1-1, with 8 bases lining up with TRBD1. Trimming took 2 bases from V and 5 from J; bases not matched to a gene: 13. Germline assignment: CDR1 KGHSH and CDR2 LQKENI. This CDR3 region has 17 residues.

A few counts support this clone. The chain has TRBV6-6 and TRBJ2-7; D is unclear. The CDR3 extends over 14 amino acids. V shed 0 bases and J shed 2 bases, with 8 bases lying between them. Germline V gene lookup returns CDR1 MNHNY and CDR2 SVGAGI (reference sequence). CDR3 nucleotides: TGTGCCAGCAGTTACTCAGGTGAAACCTACGAGCAGTACTTC. Residues: CASSYSGETYEQYF.

The rearrangement links TRBV5-6 to TRBJ1-6; D uncertain. Deletions cut 4 bases from V and 6 bases from J, with 20 bases between. This CDR3 contains 17 residues. Germline CDR1 and CDR2: SGHDT and YYEEEE. The CDR3 coding sequence is TGTGCCAGCAGCCGACCTACGCGACAACCAATTAATTCACCCCTCCACTTT. Translation: CASSRPTRQPINSPLHF.

This chain links TRBV28 with TRBJ1-2, with no clear D. The CDR3 runs 12 residues. Germline V gene sequence: CDR1 MDHEN, CDR2 SYDVKM. Trimming took off 4 bases at V and 8 bases at J, with 11 bases between the two ends. The CDR3 DNA is TGTGCCAGCAGTTCGGGCCGTGGAGGCTACACCTTC. It encodes CASSSGRGGYTF.

The chain carries TRBV6-5 and TRBJ2-2; TRBD2 agrees at 13 bases. J lost 3 bases, V lost 4 bases, and 2 bases had no gene match. This CDR3 comprises 16 residues. Per the germline V gene, CDR1 is MNHEY and CDR2 is SVGAGI. The CDR3: CASSSTSGGYTGELFF. DNA for the CDR3: TGTGCCAGCAGTTCGACTAGCGGGGGGTACACCGGGGAGCTGTTTTTT.

The chain links TRBV6-9 to TRBJ1-5; 9 bases agree with TRBD1. The CDR3 is 16 residues long. V shed 2 bases, J shed 4 bases, and the junction held 6 bases outside the gene matches. Germline V gene data show CDR1 as MNHGY and CDR2 as SVAAGI. CDR3 sequence: CASSYPRQGVNQPQHF. The CDR3 nucleotides are TGTGCCAGCAGTTATCCCCGACAGGGGGTAAATCAGCCCCAGCATTTT.

The chain joins TRBV11-2 to TRBJ1-2; D is ambiguous. Trimming shortened V by 1 base and J by 8 bases, and 14 bases separated the two germline ends. CDR1 and CDR2 from the germline V gene are SGHAT and FQNNGV. The CDR3 consists of 14 residues. The CDR3: CASSLVSLRNGYTF. CDR3 nucleotides: TGTGCCAGCAGCTTAGTCTCTTTGCGGAACGGCTACACCTTC.

The count of this clone is one. The sample carries other DNA sequences with the same CDR3. The chain employs TRBV5-1 and TRBJ1-2, with TRBD1 identical over 7 bases. V dropped 2 bases and J dropped 8; count of bases not matched to a gene: 12. The CDR3 length is 15 residues. Germline V gene sequence: CDR1 SGHRS, CDR2 YFSETQ. CDR3 loop: CASSLETGEGRGYTF. In DNA, the CDR3 is TGCGCCAGCAGCTTAGAAACAGGGGAAGGTCGGGGCTACACCTTC.

The chain carries TRBV18 and TRBJ2-5; 14 bases are a match to TRBD2. V was pared by 5 bases and J by 4 bases, with 6 bases of the junction left unmatched. The CDR3 is 16 amino acids. Per the germline V gene, CDR1 is KGHSH and CDR2 is LQKENI. The CDR3 loop is CASSSGLAGGAETQYF. CDR3 in DNA: TGTGCCAGCTCATCCGGACTAGCGGGGGGAGCAGAGACCCAGTACTTC.

The chain carries TRBV4-1 and TRBJ1-2; D perhaps matches TRBD1 (5 bases). The V gene lost 0 bases and the J gene lost 8 bases, with 16 bases spanning the gap. This CDR3 is 15 amino acids long. Germline V lookup: CDR1 MGHRA, CDR2 YSYEKL. The CDR3 reads CASSQDLAGQGGYTF. CDR3 DNA sequence: TGCGCCAGCAGCCAAGATCTGGCAGGGCAAGGGGGCTACACCTTC.

V is TRBV6-2 or TRBV6-3 and J is TRBJ1-5, with D hard to call. Trimming pared 5 bases from V and 5 bases from J, leaving 19 bases between. Germline CDR1 is MNHEY and CDR2 is SVGEGT. The CDR3 is 16 amino acids. The CDR3 protein is CASSLAQRLGDQPQHF. The CDR3 nucleotides read TGTGCCAGCAGTCTGGCCCAGAGGCTAGGCGATCAGCCCCAGCATTTT.

This clone showed up just once. J is TRBJ1-1 and V is TRBV20-1, with D unclear. CDR3 length: 11 residues. Per germline, CDR1 DFQATT and CDR2 SNEGSKA (reference sequence). The V end was cut by 5 bases, the J end by 1 base, with 5 bases between. The CDR3: CSALWNTEAFF. CDR3 in DNA: TGCAGTGCTCTATGGAACACTGAAGCTTTCTTT.

V gene TRBV3-1 (or the pseudogene TRBV3-2) combines with J gene TRBJ1-2; 8 positions match TRBD1. This CDR3 region has 14 residues. Germline V gene lookup returns CDR1 LGHDT and CDR2 YNNKEL (reference sequence). The ends lost 4 bases at V and 5 bases at J; junction bases unmatched: 6. CDR3 coding DNA: TGTGCCAGCAGCCCTCCCAGGGGGCGTTATGGCTACACCTTC. Amino acid sequence: CASSPPRGRYGYTF.

This chain uses TRBV5-1 with TRBJ2-3, with 9 bases fitting TRBD1. CDR3 length: 15 residues. The J segment lost 1 base and the V segment lost 4 bases, leaving 4 bases of the junction unmatched. Per the germline V gene, CDR1 is SGHRS and CDR2 is YFSETQ. The CDR3 loop reads CASSLNRGRTDTQYF. In DNA form, the CDR3 reads TGCGCCAGCAGCCTTAACAGGGGGCGCACAGATACGCAGTATTTT.

The chain is built from TRBV7-8 and TRBJ1-5, with D unresolved. V was shortened by 1 base and J by 3 bases, with 4 bases between the two germline ends. Germline loops: CDR1 SGHVS, CDR2 FQNEAQ. This CDR3 has 13 residues. The CDR3 loop reads CASSLGNNQPQHF. CDR3 coding DNA: TGTGCCAGCAGCTTAGGGAACAATCAGCCCCAGCATTTT.

V gene TRBV5-8 combines with J gene TRBJ2-3; D tentatively fits TRBD1 or TRBD2 (5 bases each). Between the trimmed V and J ends, which lost 0 bases and 4 bases, there was a span of 18 bases. Germline V CDR1 and CDR2: SGHTS, YDEGEE. The CDR3 runs to 17 residues. The CDR3 nucleotides are TGTGCCAGCAGCTTGGGGTTGGGGGACCCAAGTTCAGATACGCAGTATTTT. Translation: CASSLGLGDPSSDTQYF.

The chain has TRBV24-1 and TRBJ2-5; 12 nucleotides agree with TRBD1. Germline loops: CDR1 KGHDR, CDR2 SFDVKD. The trim removed 3 bases at V and 5 bases at J, leaving 6 bases unmatched. This CDR3 has 16 residues. CDR3 DNA sequence: TGTGCCACCAGTGATGGGGGACAGGGGGCATGGGAGACCCAGTACTTC. Translation: CATSDGGQGAWETQYF.

In this sample, this clone turned up once. The chain is built from TRBV5-4 and TRBJ1-3; D is possibly TRBD1 (5 bases). Trimming cost V 0 bases and J 6 bases, with 13 bases left between them. The CDR3 contains 15 residues. The germline V gene has CDR1 SGHNT and CDR2 YYREEE (reference sequence). CDR3 DNA sequence: TGTGCCAGCAGCTTGGAGCCAGGGAGGCAAAACACCATATATTTT. It yields the protein CASSLEPGRQNTIYF.

The chain links TRBV4-1 to TRBJ1-5; D is ambiguous. This CDR3 has 15 amino acids. CDR1 is MGHRA and CDR2 is YSYEKL in the germline V gene. V lost 4 bases and J lost 0, with 10 bases in between. The DNA of the CDR3 is TGCGCCAGCAGCCCATTCGGACTTAGCAATCAGCCCCAGCATTTT. This translates into CASSPFGLSNQPQHF.

The V and J genes are TRBV6-2 or TRBV6-3 and TRBJ1-5; D uncertain. The CDR3 length is 13 residues. In germline, CDR1 is MNHEY, CDR2 SVGEGT. V lost 5 bases to trimming and J lost 6 bases, with 11 bases between them. In DNA, the CDR3 is TGTGCCAGCAGTCCCGAGTTACGTCAGCCCCAGCATTTT. Its protein product is CASSPELRQPQHF.

This clone was recorded once. The chain joins TRBV10-2 to TRBJ1-2; unclear D gene. In germline, CDR1 is WSHSY, CDR2 SAAADI. The CDR3 length is 15 residues. V was pared by 4 bases and J by 3 bases, with 15 bases between. CDR3 coding DNA: TGCGCCAGCAGTGTGACCCTACCGGATTACTATGGCTACACCTTC. Translation: CASSVTLPDYYGYTF.

V and J are TRBV6-5 and TRBJ2-2; TRBD2 agrees at 10 bases. The CDR3 is 15 amino acids. The V and J ends lost 6 bases and 1 base, in that order; junction bases with no gene match: 2. The germline CDR1 and CDR2 sequences are MNHEY and SVGAGI. In DNA, the CDR3 is TGTGCCAGCAGCTTAGCGGGGGGGAACACCGGGGAGCTGTTTTTT. Amino acid sequence: CASSLAGGNTGELFF.

The V call is TRBV15, the J call TRBJ1-5; D is uncertain. The CDR3 contains 13 residues. V lost 0 bases to trimming and J lost 7 bases, with 7 bases between them. Germline-derived CDR1 and CDR2 are LNHNV and YYDKDF (reference sequence). Here the CDR3 DNA reads TGTGCCACCAGCAGAGATCTCAACCAGCCCCAGCATTTT. Amino acids: CATSRDLNQPQHF.

This chain connects TRBV7-9 to TRBJ1-2, with a tentative D call TRBD1 (5 bases). The CDR3 consists of 14 residues. V was clipped by 4 bases and J by 0 bases, with 9 bases between them. Germline CDR1 and CDR2: SEHNR and FQNEAQ (reference sequence). The CDR3 spells CASSSAGPNYGYTF. Here the CDR3 DNA reads TGTGCCAGCAGCTCCGCAGGGCCTAACTATGGCTACACCTTC.

This clone was observed a handful of times. The chain is built from TRBV6-2 or TRBV6-3 and TRBJ1-2; D might be TRBD1 (6 bases). The germline V gene encodes CDR1 MNHEY and CDR2 SVGEGT. This CDR3 is built from 13 residues. V was clipped by 4 bases and J by 6 bases, with 12 bases between them. The CDR3 bases are TGTGCCAGCAGTTCGCCGGGACACAATGGCTACACCTTC. Residues: CASSSPGHNGYTF.

The chain recombines TRBV7-2 with TRBJ2-3, with D possibly matching TRBD2 (6 bases). V was trimmed by 2 bases and J by 2 bases, leaving 11 bases between them. The length of the CDR3 is 15 residues. The germline gives CDR1 SGHTA, CDR2 FQGNSA. In DNA, the CDR3 is TGTGCCAGCAGCTTACGCGGGGACCCCACAGATACGCAGTATTTT. Encoded protein: CASSLRGDPTDTQYF.

The chain has TRBV6-5 and TRBJ2-3; either TRBD1 or TRBD2 may supply D (6 bases each). CDR3 size: 15 residues. Germline V lookup: CDR1 MNHEY, CDR2 SVGAGI. The V end lost 4 bases, the J end lost 5 bases, and 16 bases lay between the germline ends. The CDR3 nucleotides read TGTGCCAGCAGTTTACGGGGGCCTCCCGAAGATACGCAGTATTTT. Its protein is CASSLRGPPEDTQYF.

The chain joins TRBV5-5 to TRBJ2-7; D is perhaps TRBD1 or TRBD2 (7 bases each). Trimming took off 0 bases at V and 0 bases at J, with 19 bases between the two ends. The CDR3 loop spans 18 amino acids. Germline V lookup: CDR1 SGHKS, CDR2 YYEKEE (reference sequence). The CDR3 reads CASSLAGGTASLSYEQYF. The CDR3 DNA follows: TGTGCCAGCAGCTTGGCCGGGGGGACAGCTTCTCTCTCCTACGAGCAGTACTTC.